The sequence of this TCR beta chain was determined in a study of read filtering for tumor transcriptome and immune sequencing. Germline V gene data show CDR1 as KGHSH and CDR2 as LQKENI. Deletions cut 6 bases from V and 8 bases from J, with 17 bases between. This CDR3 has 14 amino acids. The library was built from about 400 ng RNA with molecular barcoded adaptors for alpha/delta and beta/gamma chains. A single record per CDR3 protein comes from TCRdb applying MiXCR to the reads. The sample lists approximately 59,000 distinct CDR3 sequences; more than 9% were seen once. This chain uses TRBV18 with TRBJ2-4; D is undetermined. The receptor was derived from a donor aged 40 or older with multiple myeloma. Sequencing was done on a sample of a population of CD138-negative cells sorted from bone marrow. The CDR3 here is CASSPTAKSDIQYF. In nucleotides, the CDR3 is TGTGCCAGCTCCCCAACTGCAAAATCGGACATTCAGTACTTC.